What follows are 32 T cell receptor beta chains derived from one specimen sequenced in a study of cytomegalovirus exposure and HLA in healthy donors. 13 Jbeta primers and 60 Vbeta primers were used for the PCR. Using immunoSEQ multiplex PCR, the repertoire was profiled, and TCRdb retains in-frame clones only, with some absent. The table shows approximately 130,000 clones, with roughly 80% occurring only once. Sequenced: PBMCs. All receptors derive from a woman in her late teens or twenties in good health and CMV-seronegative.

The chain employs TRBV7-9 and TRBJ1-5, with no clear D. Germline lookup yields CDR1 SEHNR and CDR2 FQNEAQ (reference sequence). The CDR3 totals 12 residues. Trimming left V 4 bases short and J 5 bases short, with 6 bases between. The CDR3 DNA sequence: TGTGCCAGCAGCTCCCCCTATCAGCCCCAGCATTTT. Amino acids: CASSSPYQPQHF.

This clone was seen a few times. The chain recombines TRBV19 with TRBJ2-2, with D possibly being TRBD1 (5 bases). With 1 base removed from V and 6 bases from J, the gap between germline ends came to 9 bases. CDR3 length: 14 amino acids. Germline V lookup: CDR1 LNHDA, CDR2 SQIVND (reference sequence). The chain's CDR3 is CASSIVARAGELFF. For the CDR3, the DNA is TGTGCCAGTAGTATAGTTGCCAGGGCCGGGGAGCTGTTTTTT.

CDR3: CASSGGYLYEQYF. The CDR3 DNA is TGTGCCAGCAGCGGGGGGTATCTCTACGAGCAGTACTTC. The gene calls are TRBV11-2 and TRBJ2-7; TRBD2 might be the D (6 bases). Trimming took off 5 bases at V and 3 bases at J, with 11 bases between the two ends. This CDR3 is 13 amino acids long. Looked up from germline, CDR1 is SGHAT and CDR2 is FQNNGV.

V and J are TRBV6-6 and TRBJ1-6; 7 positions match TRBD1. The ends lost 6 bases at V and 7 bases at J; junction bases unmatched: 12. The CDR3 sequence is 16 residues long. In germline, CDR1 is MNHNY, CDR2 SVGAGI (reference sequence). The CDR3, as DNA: TGTGCCAGCAGCAAACCTGACAGGGAAGGGAATTCACCCCTCCACTTT. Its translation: CASSKPDREGNSPLHF.

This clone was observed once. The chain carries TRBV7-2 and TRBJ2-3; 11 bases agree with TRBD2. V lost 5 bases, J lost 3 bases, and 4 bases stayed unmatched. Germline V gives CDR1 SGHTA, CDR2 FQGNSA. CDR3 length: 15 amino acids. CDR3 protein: CASSLTSGRTDTQYF. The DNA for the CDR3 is TGTGCCAGCAGCCTCACTAGCGGGAGAACAGATACGCAGTATTTT.

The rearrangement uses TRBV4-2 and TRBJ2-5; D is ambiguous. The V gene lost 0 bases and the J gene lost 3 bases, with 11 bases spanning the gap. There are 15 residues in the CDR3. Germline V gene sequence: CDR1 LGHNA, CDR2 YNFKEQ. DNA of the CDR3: TGTGCCAGCAGCCAAGATGAACGGGTAGAAGAGACCCAGTACTTC. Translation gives CASSQDERVEETQYF.

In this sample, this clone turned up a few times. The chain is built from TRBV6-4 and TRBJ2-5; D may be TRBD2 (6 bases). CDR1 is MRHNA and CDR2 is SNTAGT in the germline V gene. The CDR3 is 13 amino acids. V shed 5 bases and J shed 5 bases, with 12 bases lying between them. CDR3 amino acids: CASSRGGGETQYF. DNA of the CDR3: TGTGCCAGCAGTCGGGGAGGTGGGGAGACCCAGTACTTC.

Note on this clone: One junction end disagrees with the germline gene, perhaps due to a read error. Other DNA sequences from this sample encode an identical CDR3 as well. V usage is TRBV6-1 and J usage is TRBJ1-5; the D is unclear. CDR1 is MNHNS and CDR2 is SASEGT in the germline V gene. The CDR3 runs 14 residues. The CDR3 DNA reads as TGTGCCAGCACCGTAACTACCAGCAACCAGCCCCAGCATTTT. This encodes CASTVTTSNQPQHF.

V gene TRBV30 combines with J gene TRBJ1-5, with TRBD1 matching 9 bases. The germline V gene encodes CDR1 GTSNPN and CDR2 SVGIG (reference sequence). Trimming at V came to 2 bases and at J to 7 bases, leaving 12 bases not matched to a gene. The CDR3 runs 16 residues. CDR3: CAWSSEQGAPWQPQHF. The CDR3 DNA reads TGTGCCTGGAGTTCCGAACAGGGGGCCCCGTGGCAGCCCCAGCATTTT.

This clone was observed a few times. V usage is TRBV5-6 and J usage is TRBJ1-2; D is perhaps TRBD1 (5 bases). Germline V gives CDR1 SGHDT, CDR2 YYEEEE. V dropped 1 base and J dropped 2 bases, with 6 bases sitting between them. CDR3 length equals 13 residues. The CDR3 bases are TGTGCCAGCAGCTTGCGGGGGAACTATGGCTACACCTTC. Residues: CASSLRGNYGYTF.

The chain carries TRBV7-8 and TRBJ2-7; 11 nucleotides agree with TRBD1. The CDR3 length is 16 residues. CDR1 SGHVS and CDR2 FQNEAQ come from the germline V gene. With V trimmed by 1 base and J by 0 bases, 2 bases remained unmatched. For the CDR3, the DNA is TGTGCCAGCAGCTTAGGGGGGACAGGGGGCTCCTACGAGCAGTACTTC. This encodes CASSLGGTGGSYEQYF.

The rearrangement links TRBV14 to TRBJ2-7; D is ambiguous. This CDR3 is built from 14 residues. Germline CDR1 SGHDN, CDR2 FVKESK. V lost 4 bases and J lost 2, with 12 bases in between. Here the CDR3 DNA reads TGTGCCAGCAGCCTTGAGGTGAGAACCTACGAGCAGTACTTC. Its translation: CASSLEVRTYEQYF.

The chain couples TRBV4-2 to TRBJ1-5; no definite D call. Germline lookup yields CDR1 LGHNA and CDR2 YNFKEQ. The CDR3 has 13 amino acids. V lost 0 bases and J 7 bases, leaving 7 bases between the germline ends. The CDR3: CASSQDLRQPQHF. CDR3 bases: TGTGCCAGCAGCCAAGATCTTAGACAGCCCCAGCATTTT.

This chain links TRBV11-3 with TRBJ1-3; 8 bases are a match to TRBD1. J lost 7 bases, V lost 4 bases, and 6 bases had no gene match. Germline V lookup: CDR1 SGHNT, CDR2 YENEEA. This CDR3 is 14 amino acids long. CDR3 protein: CASSSGQGENTIYF. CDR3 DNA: TGTGCCAGCAGCTCCGGACAGGGAGAGAACACCATATATTTT.

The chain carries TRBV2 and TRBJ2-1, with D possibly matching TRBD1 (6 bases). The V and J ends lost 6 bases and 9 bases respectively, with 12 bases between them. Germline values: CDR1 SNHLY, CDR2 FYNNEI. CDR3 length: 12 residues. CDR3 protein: CASRGASSEQFF. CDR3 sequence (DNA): TGTGCCAGCAGGGGGGCCTCCTCTGAGCAGTTCTTC.

CDR3 amino acids: CASSYSETGGEYGYTF. The CDR3 coding sequence is TGTGCCAGCAGTTACTCCGAGACAGGGGGAGAGTATGGCTACACCTTC. The chain recombines TRBV6-5 with TRBJ1-2, with 9 bases identical to TRBD1. The CDR3 runs to 16 residues. Per the germline V gene, CDR1 is MNHEY and CDR2 is SVGAGI. V shed 0 bases and J 5 bases; nucleotides not matched to a gene: 7.

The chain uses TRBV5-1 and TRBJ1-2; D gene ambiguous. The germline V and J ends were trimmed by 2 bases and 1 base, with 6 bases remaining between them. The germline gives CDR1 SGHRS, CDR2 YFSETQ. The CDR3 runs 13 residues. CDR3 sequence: CASSLSGNYGYTF. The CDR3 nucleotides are TGCGCCAGCAGCTTAAGCGGTAACTATGGCTACACCTTC.

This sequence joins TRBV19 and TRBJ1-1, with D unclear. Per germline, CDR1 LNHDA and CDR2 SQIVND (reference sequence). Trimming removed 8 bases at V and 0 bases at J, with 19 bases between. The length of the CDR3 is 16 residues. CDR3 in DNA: TGTGCCAGTCACGCGCTAACCGGGTTCGTGAACACTGAAGCTTTCTTT. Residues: CASHALTGFVNTEAFF.

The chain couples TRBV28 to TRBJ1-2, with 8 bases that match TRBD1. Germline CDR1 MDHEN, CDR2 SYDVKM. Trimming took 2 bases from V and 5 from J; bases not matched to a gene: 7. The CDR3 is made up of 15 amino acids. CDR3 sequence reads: CASSLPGGAKYGYTF. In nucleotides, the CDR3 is TGTGCCAGCAGTTTACCAGGGGGCGCCAAATATGGCTACACCTTC.

The CDR3 nucleotides read TGTGCCAGCTCACCACCCGGCGGGGAGCTGTTTTTT. This translates into CASSPPGGELFF. V and J are TRBV18 and TRBJ2-2, with D uncertain. Trimming removed 0 bases from V and 7 bases from J, with 3 bases in between. This CDR3 region has 12 residues. CDR1 KGHSH and CDR2 LQKENI come from the germline V gene. The full variable domain, with the rest looked up from reference TRBV18 and TRBJ2-2, is NAGVMQNPRHLVRRRGQEARLRCSPMKGHSHVYWYRQLPEEGLKFMVYLQKENIIDESGMPKERFSAEFPKEGPSILRIQQVVRGDSAAYFCASSPPGGELFFGEGSRLTVL.

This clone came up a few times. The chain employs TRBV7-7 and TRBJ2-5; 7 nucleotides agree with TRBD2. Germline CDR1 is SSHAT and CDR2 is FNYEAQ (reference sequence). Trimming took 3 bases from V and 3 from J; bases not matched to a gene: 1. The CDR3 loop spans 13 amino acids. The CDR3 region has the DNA TGTGCCAGCAGCTTCGGGGGGAAAGAGACCCAGTACTTC. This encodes CASSFGGKETQYF.

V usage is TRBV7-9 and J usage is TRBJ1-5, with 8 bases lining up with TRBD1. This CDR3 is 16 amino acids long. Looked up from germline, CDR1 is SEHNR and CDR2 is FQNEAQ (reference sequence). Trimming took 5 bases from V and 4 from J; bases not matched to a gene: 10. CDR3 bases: TGTGCCAGCAGCCGCTTTCAGGGGGCTGGAAATCAGCCCCAGCATTTT. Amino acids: CASSRFQGAGNQPQHF.

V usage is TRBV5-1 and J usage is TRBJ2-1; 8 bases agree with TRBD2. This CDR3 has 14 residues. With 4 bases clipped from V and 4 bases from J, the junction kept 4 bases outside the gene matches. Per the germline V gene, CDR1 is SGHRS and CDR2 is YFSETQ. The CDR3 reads CASSAVAGYNEQFF. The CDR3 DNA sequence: TGCGCCAGCAGCGCGGTAGCGGGGTACAATGAGCAGTTCTTC.

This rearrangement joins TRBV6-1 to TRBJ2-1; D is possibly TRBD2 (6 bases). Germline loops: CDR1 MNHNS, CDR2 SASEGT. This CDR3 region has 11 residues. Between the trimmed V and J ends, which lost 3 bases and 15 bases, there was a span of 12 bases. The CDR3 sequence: CASSDGPRGFF. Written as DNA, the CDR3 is TGTGCCAGCAGTGATGGGCCGCGGGGGTTCTTC.

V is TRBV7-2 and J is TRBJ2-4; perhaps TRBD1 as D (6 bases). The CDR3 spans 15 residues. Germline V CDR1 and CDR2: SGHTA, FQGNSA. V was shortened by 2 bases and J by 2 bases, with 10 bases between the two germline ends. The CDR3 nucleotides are TGTGCCAGCAGCTTACTTCAGGGGACCAAAAACATTCAGTACTTC. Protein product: CASSLLQGTKNIQYF.

DNA of the CDR3: TGTGCCAGCTCACCACCCAGTCCAGTGGGCAATCAGCCCCAGCATTTT. Protein sequence: CASSPPSPVGNQPQHF. The chain combines TRBV18 with TRBJ1-5; D is unclear. CDR1 is KGHSH and CDR2 is LQKENI in the germline V gene. The V end was cut by 0 bases, the J end by 2 bases, with 11 bases between. The CDR3 runs to 16 residues.

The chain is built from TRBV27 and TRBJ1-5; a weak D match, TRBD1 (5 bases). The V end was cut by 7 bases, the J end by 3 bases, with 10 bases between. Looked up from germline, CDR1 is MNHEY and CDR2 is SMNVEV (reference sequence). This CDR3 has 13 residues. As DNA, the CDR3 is TGTGCCAGCACCGACAGAATCAATCAGCCCCAGCATTTT. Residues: CASTDRINQPQHF.

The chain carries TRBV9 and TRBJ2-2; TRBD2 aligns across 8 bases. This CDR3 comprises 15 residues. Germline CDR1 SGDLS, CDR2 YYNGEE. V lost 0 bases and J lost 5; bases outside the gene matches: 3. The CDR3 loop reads CASSVVREATGELFF. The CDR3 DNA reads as TGTGCCAGCAGCGTAGTGCGGGAGGCAACCGGGGAGCTGTTTTTT.

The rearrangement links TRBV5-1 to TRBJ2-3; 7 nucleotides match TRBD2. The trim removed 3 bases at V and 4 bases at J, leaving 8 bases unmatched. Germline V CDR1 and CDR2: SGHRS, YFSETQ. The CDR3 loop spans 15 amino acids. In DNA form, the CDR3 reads TGCGCCAGCAGCTCCCGGCCAGCGGGACCAGATACGCAGTATTTT. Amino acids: CASSSRPAGPDTQYF.

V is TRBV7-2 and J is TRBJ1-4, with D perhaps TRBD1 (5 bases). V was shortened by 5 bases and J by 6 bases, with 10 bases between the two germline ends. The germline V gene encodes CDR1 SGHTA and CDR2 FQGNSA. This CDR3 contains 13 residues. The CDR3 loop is CASSRGGYEKLFF. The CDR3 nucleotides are TGTGCCAGCAGCAGGGGCGGTTATGAAAAACTGTTTTTT.

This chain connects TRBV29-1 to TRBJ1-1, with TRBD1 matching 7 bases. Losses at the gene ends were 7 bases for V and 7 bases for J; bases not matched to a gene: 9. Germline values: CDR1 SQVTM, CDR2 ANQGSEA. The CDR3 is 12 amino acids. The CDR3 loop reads CSGVTGWDEAFF. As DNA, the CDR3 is TGCAGCGGAGTGACAGGGTGGGATGAAGCTTTCTTT. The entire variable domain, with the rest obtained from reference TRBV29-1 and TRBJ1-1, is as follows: SAVISQKPSRDICQRGTSLTIQCQVDSQVTMMFWYRQQPGQSLTLIATANQGSEATYESGFVIDKFPISRPNLTFSTLTVSNMSPEDSSIYLCSGVTGWDEAFFGQGTRLTVV.

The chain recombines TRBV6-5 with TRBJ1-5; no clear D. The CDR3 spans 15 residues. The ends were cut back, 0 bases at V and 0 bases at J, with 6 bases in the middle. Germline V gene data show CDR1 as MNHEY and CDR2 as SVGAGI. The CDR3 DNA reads TGTGCCAGCAGTTACTCCTCCGTTAGCAATCAGCCCCAGCATTTT. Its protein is CASSYSSVSNQPQHF.